This is a list of T cell receptor beta chains from one sample in a study of T cells in Graves' hyperthyroidism and ophthalmopathy. One entry per CDR3 protein results from TCRdb running MiXCR on the multiplex PCR reads. The sample has 400,000 to 500,000 distinct CDR3 sequences, over 13% seen once; the top ten hold less than 20%. The sample comprised blood. These receptors all stem from a woman aged 18-29 years with Graves' hyperthyroidism. Both conserved end residues are part of each CDR3. A D gene is named only where the DNA matches it firmly. Not every row has a clone size; where given, it reads once, few, many or a size class.

v_call: TRBV7-6; clone_size: few; j_call: TRBJ1-5; d_call: TRBD1; cdr3_nt: TGTGCCAGCAGCCAAGTACCGGGGACAGGGACCATGGGCAATCAGCCCCAGCATTTT; cdr3_aa: CASSQVPGTGTMGNQPQHF
v_call: TRBV7-2; clone_size: many; j_call: TRBJ2-3; d_call: -; cdr3_nt: TGTGCCAGCAGCCCCCTAAACAGACCAGATACGCAGTATTTT; cdr3_aa: CASSPLNRPDTQYF
v_call: TRBV6-1; clone_size: -; j_call: TRBJ1-2; d_call: -; cdr3_nt: TGTGCCACCGACCCCGCAGGGAACTATGGCTACACCTTC; cdr3_aa: CATDPAGNYGYTF
v_call: TRBV20-1; clone_size: many; j_call: TRBJ2-1; d_call: -; cdr3_nt: TGCAGTGCTGGGGGTGTAGCGGACTCCTACAATGAGCAGTTCTTC; cdr3_aa: CSAGGVADSYNEQFF
v_call: TRBV11-2; clone_size: many; j_call: TRBJ2-5; d_call: -; cdr3_nt: TGTGCCAGCAGCTTCCCGGGACAAAAAGAGACCCAGTACTTC; cdr3_aa: CASSFPGQKETQYF
v_call: TRBV6-2/TRBV6-3; clone_size: -; j_call: TRBJ2-1; d_call: TRBD2; cdr3_nt: TGTGCCAGCAGTTTCCCTTGGGGGGGAGGTCCGGTAAATGAGCAGTTCTTC; cdr3_aa: CASSFPWGGGPVNEQFF
v_call: TRBV12-3/TRBV12-4; clone_size: -; j_call: TRBJ1-1; d_call: -; cdr3_nt: TGTGCCAGCTGGAGAGACAGAGGCCACACTGAAGCTTTCTTT; cdr3_aa: CASWRDRGHTEAFF
v_call: TRBV24-1; clone_size: many; j_call: TRBJ2-1; d_call: TRBD2; cdr3_nt: TGTGCCACCAGTGATTTGGAAAACGGGGGGACCTACAATGAGCAGTTCTTC; cdr3_aa: CATSDLENGGTYNEQFF
v_call: TRBV14; clone_size: few; j_call: TRBJ1-2; d_call: -; cdr3_nt: TGTGCCAGCGAACGGGGAATTGGAAATACTAACTATGGCTACACCTTC; cdr3_aa: CASERGIGNTNYGYTF
v_call: TRBV5-6; clone_size: -; j_call: TRBJ2-1; d_call: TRBD2; cdr3_nt: TGTGCCAGCAGCTTGGCGGCCGGCGGGGGTTACAATGAGCAGTTCTTC; cdr3_aa: CASSLAAGGGYNEQFF
v_call: TRBV11-2; clone_size: many; j_call: TRBJ1-1; d_call: TRBD1; cdr3_nt: TGTGCCAGCAGCTTAGCAGCACAGGGAGGGACAGCCCGAGAAGCTTTCTTT; cdr3_aa: CASSLAAQGGTAREAFF
v_call: TRBV20-1; clone_size: once; j_call: TRBJ2-7; d_call: -; cdr3_nt: TGCAGTGTACCCCGGGGACCCGGCTCCTACGAGCAGTACTTC; cdr3_aa: CSVPRGPGSYEQYF
v_call: TRBV11-1; clone_size: many; j_call: TRBJ1-1; d_call: -; cdr3_nt: TGTGCCAGCAGCTTAGCTTCGATGTACACTGAAGCTTTCTTT; cdr3_aa: CASSLASMYTEAFF
v_call: TRBV30; clone_size: many; j_call: TRBJ2-1; d_call: TRBD1; cdr3_nt: TGTGCCTGGAGTTCCCCGGGGACAGAGTACAATGAGCAGTTCTTC; cdr3_aa: CAWSSPGTEYNEQFF
v_call: TRBV27; clone_size: many; j_call: TRBJ1-1; d_call: -; cdr3_nt: TGTGCCAGCTCCATCACCGGGGGACTGAACACTGAAGCTTTCTTT; cdr3_aa: CASSITGGLNTEAFF
v_call: TRBV19; clone_size: -; j_call: TRBJ2-7; d_call: -; cdr3_nt: TGTGCCAGTAGTATAGCAGGGGAATCTTTCTACGAGCAGTACTTC; cdr3_aa: CASSIAGESFYEQYF
v_call: TRBV10-3; clone_size: many; j_call: TRBJ2-5; d_call: -; cdr3_nt: TGTGCCATCAGTGAGATGGTCGGGGAGACCCAGTACTTC; cdr3_aa: CAISEMVGETQYF
v_call: TRBV19; clone_size: many; j_call: TRBJ1-1; d_call: -; cdr3_nt: TGTGCCAGTAGTGCATTAACTGTGAACACTGAAGCTTTCTTT; cdr3_aa: CASSALTVNTEAFF
v_call: TRBV7-2; clone_size: -; j_call: TRBJ2-1; d_call: -; cdr3_nt: TGTGCCAGCAGCTCACCAGACACGGGGTACTCCTACAATGAGCAGTTCTTC; cdr3_aa: CASSSPDTGYSYNEQFF
v_call: TRBV14; clone_size: many; j_call: TRBJ1-2; d_call: -; cdr3_nt: TGTGCCAGCAGCCAAGACGGAGTCTATGGCTACACCTTC; cdr3_aa: CASSQDGVYGYTF
v_call: TRBV10-3; clone_size: many; j_call: TRBJ2-1; d_call: TRBD2; cdr3_nt: TGTGCCACGAAGACTAGCGGGAGCTTTAACGACAATGAGCAGTTCTTC; cdr3_aa: CATKTSGSFNDNEQFF
v_call: TRBV19; clone_size: few; j_call: TRBJ1-2; d_call: -; cdr3_nt: TGTGCCAGTAGTGATGAGGGTCTGAATGGCTACACCTTC; cdr3_aa: CASSDEGLNGYTF
v_call: TRBV30; clone_size: many; j_call: TRBJ2-1; d_call: -; cdr3_nt: TGTGCCTGGAGCCCCCCCCCCGATGAGCAGTTCTTC; cdr3_aa: CAWSPPPDEQFF
v_call: TRBV10-1; clone_size: many; j_call: TRBJ2-2; d_call: TRBD2; cdr3_nt: TGCGCCAGGGACCGTAGCGGGCCACTCGACACCGGGGAGCTGTTTTTT; cdr3_aa: CARDRSGPLDTGELFF
v_call: TRBV7-9; clone_size: many; j_call: TRBJ2-3; d_call: TRBD2; cdr3_nt: TGTGCCAGCAGCTTAGGAGGGACTAGCGGGTTCACAGATACGCAGTATTTT; cdr3_aa: CASSLGGTSGFTDTQYF
v_call: TRBV19; clone_size: many; j_call: TRBJ1-2; d_call: TRBD1; cdr3_nt: TGTGCCAGTAGTATAGTGGCTGGACAGGGGGCGTCGGATGGCTACACCTTC; cdr3_aa: CASSIVAGQGASDGYTF